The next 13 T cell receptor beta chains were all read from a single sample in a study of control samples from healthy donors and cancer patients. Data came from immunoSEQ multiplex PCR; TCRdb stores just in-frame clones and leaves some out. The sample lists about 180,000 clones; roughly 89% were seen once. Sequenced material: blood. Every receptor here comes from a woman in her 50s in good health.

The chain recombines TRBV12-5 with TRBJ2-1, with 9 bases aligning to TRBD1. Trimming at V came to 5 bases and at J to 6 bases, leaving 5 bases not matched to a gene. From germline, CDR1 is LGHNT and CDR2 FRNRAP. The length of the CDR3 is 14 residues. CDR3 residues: CASGAGQGRNEQFF. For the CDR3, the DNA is TGTGCTAGTGGTGCGGGACAGGGTCGCAATGAGCAGTTCTTC.

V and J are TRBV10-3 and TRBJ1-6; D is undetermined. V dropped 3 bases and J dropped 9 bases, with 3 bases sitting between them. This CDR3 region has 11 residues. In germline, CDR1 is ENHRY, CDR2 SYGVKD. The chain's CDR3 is CAISDASPLHF. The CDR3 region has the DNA TGTGCCATCAGTGATGCTTCACCCCTCCACTTT.

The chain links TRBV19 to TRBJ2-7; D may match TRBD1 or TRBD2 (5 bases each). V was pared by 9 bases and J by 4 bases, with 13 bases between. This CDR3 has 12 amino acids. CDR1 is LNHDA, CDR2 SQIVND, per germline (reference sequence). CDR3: CARPAWGYEQYF. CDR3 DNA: TGTGCCAGACCCGCGTGGGGGTACGAGCAGTACTTC. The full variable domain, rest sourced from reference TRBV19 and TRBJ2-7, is DGGITQSPKYLFRKEGQNVTLSCEQNLNHDAMYWYRQDPGQGLRLIYYSQIVNDFQKGDIAEGYSVSREKKESFPLTVTSAQKNPTAFYLCARPAWGYEQYFGPGTRLTVT.

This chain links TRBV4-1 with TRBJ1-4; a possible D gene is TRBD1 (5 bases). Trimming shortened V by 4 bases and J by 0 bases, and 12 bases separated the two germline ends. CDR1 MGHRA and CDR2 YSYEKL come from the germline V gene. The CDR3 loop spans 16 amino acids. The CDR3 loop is CASSRGGGTTNEKLFF. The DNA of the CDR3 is TGCGCCAGCAGCCGGGGGGGAGGCACAACTAATGAAAAACTGTTTTTT.

The CDR3 region is CASSAPGLVPGELFF. DNA for the CDR3: TGTGCCAGCAGTGCCCCGGGACTAGTCCCCGGGGAGCTGTTTTTT. V is TRBV6-4 and J is TRBJ2-2; 8 nucleotides line up with TRBD2. The CDR3 runs 15 residues. V shed 4 bases, J shed 6 bases, and the junction held 7 bases outside the gene matches. Germline V lookup: CDR1 MRHNA, CDR2 SNTAGT.

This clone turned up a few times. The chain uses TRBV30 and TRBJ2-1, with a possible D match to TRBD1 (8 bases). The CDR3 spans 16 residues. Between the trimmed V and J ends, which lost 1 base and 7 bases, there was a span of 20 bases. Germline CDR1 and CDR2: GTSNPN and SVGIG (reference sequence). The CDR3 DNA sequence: TGTGCCTGGAGTGGCTTAACAGGGGGGGTCACAAATGAGCAGTTCTTC. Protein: CAWSGLTGGVTNEQFF.

The CDR3 region is CASSLADNTDTQYF. The DNA for the CDR3 is TGCGCCAGCAGCTTGGCAGACAACACAGATACGCAGTATTTT. J is TRBJ2-3 and V is TRBV5-1; unclear D gene. Trimming left V 0 bases short and J 2 bases short, with 7 bases between. The germline V gene has CDR1 SGHRS and CDR2 YFSETQ. This CDR3 region has 14 residues.

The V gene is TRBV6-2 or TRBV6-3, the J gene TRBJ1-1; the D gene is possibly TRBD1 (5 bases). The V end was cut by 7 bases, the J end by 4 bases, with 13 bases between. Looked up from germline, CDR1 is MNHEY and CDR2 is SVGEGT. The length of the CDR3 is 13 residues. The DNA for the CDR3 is TGTGCCAGCACCCCGGGGGGAGTCACTGAAGCTTTCTTT. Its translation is CASTPGGVTEAFF.

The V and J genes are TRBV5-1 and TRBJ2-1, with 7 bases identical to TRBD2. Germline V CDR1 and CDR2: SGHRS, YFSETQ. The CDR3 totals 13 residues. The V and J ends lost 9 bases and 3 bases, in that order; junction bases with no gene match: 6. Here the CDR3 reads CAILTSVYNEQFF. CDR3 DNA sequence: TGCGCCATACTAACTAGCGTCTACAATGAGCAGTTCTTC.

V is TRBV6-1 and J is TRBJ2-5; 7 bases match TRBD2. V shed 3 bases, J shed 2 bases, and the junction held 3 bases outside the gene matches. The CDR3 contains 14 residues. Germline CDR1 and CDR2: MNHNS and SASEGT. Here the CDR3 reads CASSDASGQETQYF. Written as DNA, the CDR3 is TGTGCCAGCAGTGACGCTAGCGGACAAGAGACCCAGTACTTC.

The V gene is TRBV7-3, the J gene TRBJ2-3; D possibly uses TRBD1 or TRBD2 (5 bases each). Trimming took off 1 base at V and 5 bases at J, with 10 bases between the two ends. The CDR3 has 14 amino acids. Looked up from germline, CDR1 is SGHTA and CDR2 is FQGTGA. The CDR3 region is CASSLSRDGDTQYF. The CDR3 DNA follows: TGTGCCAGCAGCTTAAGTCGGGACGGAGATACGCAGTATTTT.

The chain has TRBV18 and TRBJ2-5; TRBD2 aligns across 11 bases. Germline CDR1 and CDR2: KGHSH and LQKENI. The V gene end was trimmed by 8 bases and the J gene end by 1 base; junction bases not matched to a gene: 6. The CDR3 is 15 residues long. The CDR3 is CASATSGTFQETQYF. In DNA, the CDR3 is TGTGCCAGCGCGACTAGCGGGACCTTCCAAGAGACCCAGTACTTC.

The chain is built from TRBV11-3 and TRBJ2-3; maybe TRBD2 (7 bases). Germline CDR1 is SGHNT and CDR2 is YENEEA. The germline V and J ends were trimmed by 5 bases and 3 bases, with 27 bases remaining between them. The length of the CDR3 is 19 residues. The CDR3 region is CASSPRGGLRGTGTDTQYF. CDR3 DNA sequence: TGTGCCAGCAGCCCTCGAGGGGGGTTGCGGGGGACGGGTACAGATACGCAGTATTTT.